This TCR beta chain is drawn from a study of identical twins. MiXCR, applied by TCRdb to the 5' RACE reads, yields one record per CDR3 protein. The sample carries 450,000 or so distinct CDR3 sequences, 18% recorded once. The CDR3 is made up of 14 amino acids. V was clipped by 6 bases and J by 5 bases, with 19 bases between them. Germline CDR1 is DFQATT and CDR2 is SNEGSKA (reference sequence). This sequence originates from a man between 45 and 60 years old in good health. This chain joins TRBV20-1 and TRBJ2-5; D perhaps matches TRBD2 (5 bases). The sample was naive T cells sorted from blood. CDR3 region: CSAKGGPRRETQYF. CDR3 DNA: TGCAGTGCCAAAGGCGGCCCCCGGAGGGAGACCCAGTACTTC.